This T cell receptor (beta chain) emerged from a study of naive CD8 T cells in extremely preterm neonates. Deliveries were elective term cesareans at about 35-41 weeks, with no labor or membrane rupture. CDR1 is GTSNPN and CDR2 is SVGIG in the germline V gene (reference sequence). The length of the CDR3 is 11 residues. Trimming left V 8 bases short and J 1 base short, with 8 bases between. TCRdb keeps only in-frame clones here, not all; method: immunoSEQ multiplex PCR. The sample includes 7,400 or so clones, 95% to 98% of them seen just once. The sequenced sample consisted of naive CD8+ T cells from cord blood. This sequence joins TRBV30 and TRBJ1-2; tentative D call: TRBD1 (6 bases). The TCR was taken from a newborn in good health. The CDR3 loop is CAHRDNYGYTF. The DNA of the CDR3 is TGTGCCCACAGGGATAACTATGGCTACACCTTC.